The T cell receptor (beta chain) described here comes from a study of OX40 agonist ivuxolimab in advanced cancers. General study results and limits: Blood T cells, both CD4+ and CD8+, expanded clonally by week 6 at 0.1 to 3.0 mg/kg. Expanded clones belonging to CD8+ T cells outnumbered, on average, those of CD4+.

V trimming: 3 bases; J trimming: 2 bases; junction bases outside the gene matches: 4. The germline CDR1 and CDR2 sequences are KGHSH and LQKENI. This CDR3 is 15 amino acids long. In the case of this clone: Its target is not known. Additional DNA sequences in this sample encode the identical CDR3.

Repertoires were generated with immunoSEQ multiplex PCR, while TCRdb's copy carries only in-frame clones and drops some. This sample has approximately 65,000 clones, with roughly 90% found just once. The specimen comprised CD4+ or CD8+ T cells sorted from blood, sampled in a trial of the OX40 agonist ivuxolimab. The clonotype comes from an adult with an advanced solid tumor such as melanoma, head and neck, liver or kidney cancer. The chain employs TRBV18 and TRBJ2-5, with 9 bases that match TRBD2. The CDR3 DNA sequence: TGTGCCAGCTCACCGGCGGGGGGGAGACAAGAGACCCAGTACTTC. This gives the protein CASSPAGGRQETQYF.